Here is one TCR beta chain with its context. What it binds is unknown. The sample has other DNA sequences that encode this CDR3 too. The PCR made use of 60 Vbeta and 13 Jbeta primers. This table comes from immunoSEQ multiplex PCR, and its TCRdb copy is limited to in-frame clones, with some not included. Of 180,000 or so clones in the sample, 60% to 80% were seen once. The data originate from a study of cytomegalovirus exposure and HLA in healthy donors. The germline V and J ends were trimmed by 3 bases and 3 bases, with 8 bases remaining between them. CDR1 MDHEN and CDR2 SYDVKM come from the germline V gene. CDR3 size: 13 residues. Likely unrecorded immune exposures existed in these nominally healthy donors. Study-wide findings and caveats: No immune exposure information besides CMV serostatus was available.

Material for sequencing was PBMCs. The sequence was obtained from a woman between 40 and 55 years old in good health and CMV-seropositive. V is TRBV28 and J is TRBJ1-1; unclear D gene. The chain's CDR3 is CASSFGRYTEAFF. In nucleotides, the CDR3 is TGTGCCAGCAGTTTCGGTAGATACACTGAAGCTTTCTTT.